Described below is a single TCR beta chain sequence and its context. CDR3 length: 15 residues. Germline lookup yields CDR1 GTSNPN and CDR2 SVGIG (reference sequence). V shed 3 bases and J 3 bases; nucleotides not matched to a gene: 8. This sample stems from a study of blood T cell repertoires in COVID-19. Study-level background: Samples came from the United States, Italy and Spain, spanning acute and convalescent COVID-19. From T cells, B-cell-depleted T cells, or PBMCs came the material, which was cDNA or gDNA.

Authors' analysis steps: It was from reference gene primer amplification that nucleated cell counts were estimated. Here immunoSEQ multiplex PCR was the method, and the copy in TCRdb shows in-frame clones only, minus some. The DNA gave D and trimming, while V, J and clone size come from that table. Seen here are about 440,000 clones, around 89% observed once, and the top ten hold around 4.5%. Material for sequencing was peripheral blood. This chain joins TRBV30 and TRBJ2-7; 10 bases map to TRBD1. The origin of this receptor is a woman between 25 and 40 years old with acute or convalescent COVID-19. CDR3 in amino acids: CAWRNPGTGVYEQYF. CDR3 nucleotides: TGTGCCTGGAGAAACCCCGGGACAGGGGTCTACGAGCAGTACTTC.